The subject of this entry is one T cell receptor (beta chain). The antigen is not known. The genes are named according to mouse. The read comes to an end 1 residue before the CDR3 does, leaving the germline J gene to fill in the end. This sample was taken from a study of tissue T cells after allogeneic stem cell transplantation. Stated time point: mouse harvest day 14 after allogeneic transplant. Each mouse received 10^7 T-cell-depleted marrow cells plus 10^6 splenic CD5+ T cells by tail vein. This mouse GVHD model was MHC-mismatched B6 to BALB/c, profiled day 7 or 14. Whole-study findings and limits: In patients and mice, blood and spleen missed much of tissue repertoire. Shared clones across patients were few; motif clustering revealed tissue-specific shared signatures.

Sequencing of TCRbeta CDR3 at survey depth gave sequences and template counts. Sequenced by immunoSEQ multiplex PCR; TCRdb stores in-frame clones only, minus some. The sample includes more than 3,500 clones, about 47% of them seen just once. Deletions cut 1 base from V and 0 bases from J, with 8 bases between. Germline V CDR1 and CDR2: NNHDY, SYVADS. This CDR3 is 15 amino acids long. The material sequenced was gut tissue. The chain employs TRBV13-3 and TRBJ2-1, with a weak D call TRBD2 (6 bases). The origin of this receptor is a female BALB/c mouse given C57BL/6 T cells with graft-versus-host disease after an allogeneic hematopoietic cell transplant. The CDR3 bases that were read are TGTGCCAGCAGTGATCGGGGGGTTAACTATGCTGAGCAGTTC. The encoded protein is CASSDRGVNYAEQF. The whole CDR3 reads CASSDRGVNYAEQFF.